Reported below is one TCR beta chain. This clonotype has a count of ten or more. The clone's antigen remains unknown. No base qualities exist here, and no much larger clone lies one base off it. The sample is drawn from a study of regulatory T cells in long-lasting Graves disease (dated by TCRdb to 2020 to 2022). Regarding the research as a whole: Newly diagnosed Graves' disease patients had taken antithyroid drugs for less than 3 months. Peripheral blood TCR sequencing and RNA sequencing compared persistent Graves' disease patients with newly diagnosed Graves' disease patients. The study took place in China and was registered as a clinical trial. TCR sequencing covered about 13 persistent and 20 newly diagnosed Graves' disease patients, around 33 samples in total. Overall study results and their limits: Persistent disease showed preferential use of TRBV28, TRBJ1-2 and TRBJ2-5, whereas newly diagnosed disease favored TRBV20-1 and TRBJ2-1. Only the TCR beta chain was sequenced and analyzed. Persistent patients shared more public clonotypes among themselves (fewer than 3,000) than newly diagnosed patients did (nearly 1,000). The authors acknowledged the small sample size as a limitation that may reduce accuracy. Compared with newly diagnosed patients, patients with persistent Graves' disease had lower TCR Shannon entropy and fewer highly expanded clones, which suggests clonal expansion. Peripheral blood alone was examined, since thyroid tissue, which constituted the primary lesion, could not be accessed.

Libraries were prepared through multiplex PCR. Sequencing was carried out with an Illumina HiSeq 4000. CDR3 regions were amplified by Arm-PCR with iRepertoire HTBI primers to construct TCR beta libraries. Gel purification was performed on PCR products prior to sequencing. As for how the authors treated the data: Gene usage analysis of CDR3 amino acid clonotypes used the 62 TRBV and about 14 TRBJ segments found across samples. Filtered high-quality paired reads were merged into contigs using COPE and FqMerger. BLAST was used to align contigs to IMGT TRBV, TRBD and TRBJ reference genes, and CDR3 was defined according to IMGT. Highly expanded clones were defined as clonotypes with a frequency above 0.1%. Shannon entropy was used to measure repertoire diversity, and the Gini coefficient was used to measure V-J evenness. A clonotype found in more than one individual was treated as public. TCRdb passed the public sequencing reads through fastp at Q25 and MiXCR, retaining productive beta sequences. Rows matching on CDR3 protein sequence are summarized as one entry with the most common DNA and genes. None of the V and J calls come from the authors' own analysis; TCRdb made them. Counted in this sample were 450,000 to 700,000 distinct CDR3 sequences; roughly 13% of them appeared once. Approximately 9.3% of the sample lies in the top ten.

In light of the paper, this sample's time point label describes: newly diagnosed GD, antithyroid drugs for less than 3 months. For both TCR sequencing and RNA sequencing, RNA was extracted from PBMCs using TRIzol. The diagnosis of Graves' disease followed American Thyroid Association guidelines. The patients came from an endocrinology department in Xi'an, China. Each patient gave about 8.1 milliliters of peripheral blood, collected in an EDTA anticoagulant tube. Ficoll Paque Plus density gradient separation was used to isolate PBMCs, and no further T cell sorting was done. RNA quality was checked with an Agilent 2100 Bioanalyzer and agarose gel, and concentration with a NanoDrop 2000. From its cysteine to its phenylalanine, the CDR3 spans 14 amino acids. Here the CDR3 DNA is all that survives: 42 bases in frame from base 1. Relative to germline, V is 5 bases shorter and J is 9 bases shorter, with 18 bases between their ends.

This sample also belongs to another study, concerning T cells in Graves' hyperthyroidism and ophthalmopathy. As noted in the second study: Stable Graves' hyperthyroidism was defined as no progression to ophthalmopathy during 18 months of follow-up. Hyperthyroidism patients were newly diagnosed, had a disease duration of under 2 months, and were aged 18 to 65 years. The study excluded patients with uncontrolled infections, other autoimmune diseases, pregnancy or lactation. Diagnoses relied on clinical symptoms, serum thyroxine and TRAb, thyroid ultrasound and orbital computed tomography. A first-round RT-PCR of the TCR CDR3 used the HTBI primer set with the Qiagen OneStep RT-PCR kit. Blood samples also contained most of the expanded thyroid clonotypes (frequency above 0.001), which suggests that blood repertoires may reflect thyroid immune responses. In cross-validation, a model built on a 13 V-J signature told ophthalmopathy apart from stable hyperthyroidism with less than 90% sensitivity and roughly 83% specificity, and in testing the same model reached 80%/75%. In validation, the model predicted progression to ophthalmopathy with roughly 70% sensitivity and around 72% specificity, a median of around 6.6 months before onset. A discovery cohort of approximately 100 patients, roughly 45 with Graves' ophthalmopathy and approximately 60 with stable Graves' hyperthyroidism, was used to find distinguishing TCR V-J signatures. Prospective prediction of ophthalmopathy was tested in an independent validation cohort of approximately 19 hyperthyroidism patients and 15 to 17 patients who later progressed to ophthalmopathy. For training and testing, the roughly 93 patients in the discovery cohort were randomly divided in a 7:3 ratio. In addition, the study compared T-cell repertoires in thyroid tissue and in blood from over 5 Graves' hyperthyroidism patients. Following sampling, methimazole starting at 30 mg daily was given to hyperthyroidism patients, and high-dose intravenous methylprednisolone was given to ophthalmopathy patients. A second multiplex PCR round built the libraries, followed by size selection and purification. Libraries were sequenced paired-end with 100 bp reads on an Illumina HiSeq2000. SOAPnuke was used to process the raw data, removing reads that contained adapters or uncalled bases, had a mean Phred below 15, or lacked an exact match to the constant primer or identifier. High-quality paired reads were merged using COPE v1.2.5, and each unique nucleotide sequence was defined as a clonotype. MiTCR v1.1 was used to align the clonotypes against IMGT TRBV, TRBD and TRBJ reference segments. Analysis was restricted to V-J combinations with a frequency above 0.0001, which covered about 99% of repertoires. The TCS score was defined as the ratio of F50 (clonal expansion) to E x V (chaos), calculated using BLOSUM62-based TCRdist between CDR3 peptides within each V-J. Welch's t-statistics and random forest reduced around 520 V-J features to about 13, which were used in a naive Bayes classifier (R e1071). No statistical method was used to set the sample size in advance, and investigators knew the group allocation. The paper describes TCR Vbeta CDR3 sequencing of about 140 peripheral blood samples, made up of 40 to 45 ophthalmopathy patients, approximately 76 hyperthyroidism patients and some 17 progressor patients.

The sample was peripheral blood mononuclear cells (PBMCs), taken at new diagnosis, from a patient treated with antithyroid drugs. The sequence derives from a man under 40 with Graves disease. Donor details come from another sample of the same person, matched by shared clones. Rearrangement joined TRBV12-3 or TRBV12-4 to TRBJ2-3, with TRBD2 tentatively as D gene (5 bases match). The CDR3: CASSATFIGKTQYF. The DNA reads TGTGCCAGCAGTGCCACATTCATCGGGAAGACGCAGTATTTT.